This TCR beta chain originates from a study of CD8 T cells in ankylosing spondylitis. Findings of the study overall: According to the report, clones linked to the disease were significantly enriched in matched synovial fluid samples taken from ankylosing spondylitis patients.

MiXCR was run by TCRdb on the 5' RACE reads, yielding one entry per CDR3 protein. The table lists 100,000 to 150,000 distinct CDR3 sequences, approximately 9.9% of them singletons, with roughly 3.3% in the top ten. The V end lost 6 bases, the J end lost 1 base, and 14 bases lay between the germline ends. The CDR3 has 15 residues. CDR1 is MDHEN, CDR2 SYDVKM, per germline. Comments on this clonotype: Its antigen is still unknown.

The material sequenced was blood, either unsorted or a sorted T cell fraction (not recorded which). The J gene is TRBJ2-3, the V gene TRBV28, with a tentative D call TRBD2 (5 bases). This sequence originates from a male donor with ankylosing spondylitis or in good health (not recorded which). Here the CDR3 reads CASRLEGFRTDTQYF. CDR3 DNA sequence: TGTGCCAGCAGATTAGAGGGATTTCGCACAGATACGCAGTATTTT.